These T cell receptor beta chains were read from a single sample in a study of metastatic and nonmetastatic thyroid tumors. TCRdb reanalyzed the PCR reads with MiXCR. The sample yields 21,000 or so clones, about 15% seen once. Sample: blood. The source is a female donor with papillary thyroid cancer or a benign thyroid nodule (not recorded which). Some clones in this sample may be carry-over from other donors' samples. CDR3s include the opening cysteine and the closing phenylalanine or tryptophan. D genes are given only for firm matches. Clone size, where shown, is once, few, many, or a class for clones that have expanded.

j_call v_call d_call clone_size cdr3_nt cdr3_aa
TRBJ1-1 TRBV30 . many TGTGCCTGGAGTCGGCAGGCAGGGTCTGAAGCTTTCTTT CAWSRQAGSEAFF
TRBJ2-4 TRBV12-3/TRBV12-4 . many TGTGCCAGCAGTTTTCAGACGGACATTCAGTACTTC CASSFQTDIQYF
TRBJ2-2 TRBV5-1 . many TGCGCCAGCAGCTTGGGCGTCAAGATGAACACCGGGGAGCTGTTTTTT CASSLGVKMNTGELFF
TRBJ1-1 TRBV6-2/TRBV6-3 . . TGTGCCAGCAGGCAGTACAGTATCACTGAAGCTTTCTTT CASRQYSITEAFF
TRBJ2-5 TRBV2 TRBD1 many TGTGCCAGCAGTGAAGCGCTTACAGGGGTCCCAGAGACCCAGTACTTC CASSEALTGVPETQYF
TRBJ1-2 TRBV7-2 . once TGTGCCAGCAGCTTTGGGACCGGGACACACTATGGCTACACCTTC CASSFGTGTHYGYTF
TRBJ2-5 TRBV5-5 . many TGTGCCAGCAGTTTCCCGGACGGAGAGACCCAGTACTTC CASSFPDGETQYF
TRBJ2-5 TRBV28 TRBD2 many TGTGCCAGCAGATTTAGGACTAGCGGGAGGTTGGAGACCCAGTACTTC CASRFRTSGRLETQYF
TRBJ2-1 TRBV10-2 TRBD2 medium-sized TGCGCCAGCAAAATAGGACTAGCGTACAATGAGCAGTTCTTC CASKIGLAYNEQFF
TRBJ1-3 TRBV6-1 TRBD1 . TGTGCCAGCTCACAGGGGTTCTCTGGAAACACCATATATTTT CASSQGFSGNTIYF
TRBJ2-6 TRBV30 TRBD2 many TGTGCCTATCGATGGACTAGCGGAAGCTCTGGGGCCAACGTCCTGACTTTC CAYRWTSGSSGANVLTF
TRBJ2-2 TRBV29-1 . many TGCAGCGTTGATGATACGAACACCGGGGAGCTGTTTTTT CSVDDTNTGELFF
TRBJ2-5 TRBV11-2 . many TGTGCCAGCAGCCCCGCGATTACATGGGGGACCCAGTACTTC CASSPAITWGTQYF
TRBJ1-1 TRBV3-1 TRBD1 few TGTGCCAGCACCGAAACCCGGACAGGTGGCAACACTGAAGCTTTCTTT CASTETRTGGNTEAFF
TRBJ2-5 TRBV11-2 TRBD2 once TGTGCCAGCAGCTTAATTACTAGCGGGGGAGCCAGAGAGGAGACCCAGTACTTC CASSLITSGGAREETQYF
TRBJ2-3 TRBV6-5 TRBD2 many TGTGCCAGCAGTTACCCCAAGATTAGCGGGCGCACAGATACGCAGTATTTT CASSYPKISGRTDTQYF
TRBJ1-1 TRBV9 . . TGTGCCAGCAGCGTTGAGGGACAGAACACTGAAGCTTTCTTT CASSVEGQNTEAFF
TRBJ1-4 TRBV6-1 . medium-sized TGTGCCAGCAGCCACGGGGGGAGTAATGAAAAACTGTTTTTT CASSHGGSNEKLFF